This T cell receptor beta chain is drawn from a study of T-cell reconstitution after alpha-beta-depleted transplantation in children. TCRbeta library preparation incorporated unique molecular identifiers. TCRdb called the PCR reads again in MiXCR, with one record for every CDR3 protein. Of 500,000 or so distinct CDR3 sequences listed, about 31% are singletons. A few counts support this clonotype. The clonotype comes from a human donor who donated a stem cell graft to a child with aplastic anemia. Sequencing used PBMCs from the stem cell graft donor, obtained from the stem cell graft.

The CDR3 DNA reads as TGTGCCAGCGGTGTTCCCGGGGAGCTGTTTTTT. Encoded protein: CASGVPGELFF. The chain combines TRBV12-3 or TRBV12-4 with TRBJ2-2; D ambiguous. V gave up 8 bases and J gave up 6 bases, with 7 bases separating them. The CDR3 runs to 11 residues.